The T cell receptor beta chain described here comes from a study of blood T cell repertoires in COVID-19. Study at large: Acute and convalescent COVID-19 samples came from the United States, Italy and Spain. T cells, B-cell-depleted T cells, or PBMCs supplied cDNA or gDNA.

The CDR3 spans 16 residues. V shed 4 bases and J shed 6 bases, with 22 bases lying between them. Germline CDR1 and CDR2: SGHDT and YYEEEE. In the source study's methods: Amplifying reference gene primers gave estimates of nucleated cell counts. Produced via immunoSEQ multiplex PCR; TCRdb's table is partial and in-frame only. The V and J calls and the clone size are those of that table, but D and trimming were determined from the DNA. This table holds about 28,000 clones, 87% found once. This clonotype originated in a human donor in a cohort sampled during active COVID-19. The sequencing sample was made of peripheral blood. The chain has TRBV5-6 and TRBJ1-1; possibly TRBD1 for D (6 bases). The CDR3 nucleotides read TGTGCCAGCAGCCAACAAGGCGACAGGAGTGTGTCTGAAGCTTTCTTT. It translates to CASSQQGDRSVSEAFF.